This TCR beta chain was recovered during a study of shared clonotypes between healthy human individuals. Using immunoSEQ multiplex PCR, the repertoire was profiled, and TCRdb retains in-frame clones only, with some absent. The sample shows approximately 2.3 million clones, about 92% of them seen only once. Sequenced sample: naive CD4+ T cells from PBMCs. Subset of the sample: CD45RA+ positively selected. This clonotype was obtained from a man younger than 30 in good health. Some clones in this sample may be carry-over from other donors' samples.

The CDR3 DNA reads as TGTGCCAGCAGTTTAGTGCGGCAGGGGGCCTACGAGCAGTACTTC. It translates to CASSLVRQGAYEQYF. The V call is TRBV28, the J call TRBJ2-7; 7 bases fit TRBD1. Germline loops: CDR1 MDHEN, CDR2 SYDVKM. The CDR3 consists of 15 residues. Trimming removed 2 bases from V and 2 bases from J; junction bases left unmatched: 6. The variable domain in full, completed from reference TRBV28 and TRBJ2-7, reads DVKVTQSSRYLVKRTGEKVFLECVQDMDHENMFWYRQDPGLGLRLIYFSYDVKMKEKGDIPEGYSVSREKKERFSLILESASTNQTSMYLCASSLVRQGAYEQYFGPGTRLTVT.